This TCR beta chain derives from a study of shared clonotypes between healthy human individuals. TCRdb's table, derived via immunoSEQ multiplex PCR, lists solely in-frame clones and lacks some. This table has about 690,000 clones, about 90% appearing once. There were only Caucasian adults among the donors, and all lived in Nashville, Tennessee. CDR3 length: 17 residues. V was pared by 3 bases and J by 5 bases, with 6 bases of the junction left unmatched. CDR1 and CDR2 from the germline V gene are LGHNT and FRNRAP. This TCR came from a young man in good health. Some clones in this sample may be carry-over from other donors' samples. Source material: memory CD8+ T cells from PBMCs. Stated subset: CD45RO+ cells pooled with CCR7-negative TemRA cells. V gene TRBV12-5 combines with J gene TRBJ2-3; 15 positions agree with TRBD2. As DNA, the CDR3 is TGTGCTAGTGGTTTCCTCGGACTAGCGGGAGGGCTAGATACGCAGTATTTT. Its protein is CASGFLGLAGGLDTQYF.